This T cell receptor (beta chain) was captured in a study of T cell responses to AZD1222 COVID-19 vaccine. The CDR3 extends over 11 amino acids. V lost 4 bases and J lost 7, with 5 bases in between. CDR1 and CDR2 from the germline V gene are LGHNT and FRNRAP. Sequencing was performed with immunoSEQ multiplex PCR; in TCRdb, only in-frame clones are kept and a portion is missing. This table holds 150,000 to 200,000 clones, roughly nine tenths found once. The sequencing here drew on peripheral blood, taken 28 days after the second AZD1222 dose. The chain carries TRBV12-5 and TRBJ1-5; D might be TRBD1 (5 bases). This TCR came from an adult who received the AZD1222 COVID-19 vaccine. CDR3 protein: CASGWGQPQHF. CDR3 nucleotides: TGTGCTAGTGGTTGGGGCCAGCCCCAGCATTTT.